This T cell receptor beta chain was captured by sequencing in a study of blood T cell repertoires in COVID-19. About the research overall: Acute-phase and convalescent COVID-19 samples originated in the United States, Italy and Spain. T cells, B-cell-depleted T cells, or PBMCs supplied cDNA or gDNA.

CDR1 and CDR2 (germline): SGHRS, YFSETQ. Trimming at V came to 1 base and at J to 3 bases, leaving 10 bases not matched to a gene. The CDR3 length is 16 residues. In the authors' workflow: Nucleated cell counts were estimated from reference gene primer amplification. Method: immunoSEQ multiplex PCR; TCRdb's copy keeps in-frame clones and lacks some. The DNA was the basis for D and trimming; V, J and clone size are from that table. This table has about 180,000 clones, 75% to 80% appearing once. This chain joins TRBV5-1 and TRBJ2-7; 7 nucleotides match TRBD1. This receptor was identified in an older woman with acute or convalescent COVID-19. The sequenced sample consisted of peripheral blood. The CDR3 loop reads CASSLTTGTAFYEQYF. Written as DNA, the CDR3 is TGCGCCAGCAGCTTGACCACCGGGACAGCCTTCTACGAGCAGTACTTC.